The TCR beta chain described here comes from a study of PD-L1 blockade in urothelial cancer. Overall study context: Patients' histories included 0 to 3 prior chemotherapy regimens. Blood yielded a median of approximately 130,000 T cells per sample.

Time point denoted: peripheral blood 6 weeks after treatment start. Patients each gave 1 to 8 samples, pretreatment and on-treatment. The CDR3 runs to 13 residues. V was cut by 2 bases and J by 8 bases, with 13 bases left in between. Germline CDR1 is KGHSH and CDR2 is LQKENI. What went into each PCR as a spike was synthetic TCR analog templates. Assay used: immunoSEQ multiplex PCR; TCRdb lists only in-frame clones, some missing. Of about 50,000 clones listed, approximately 85% were seen once; the top ten hold more than 1.5%. Here the sequenced sample was PBMCs, taken around atezolizumab (anti-PD-L1) treatment. The chain is built from TRBV18 and TRBJ2-7, with D unresolved. The receptor was isolated from a man between 50 and 59 years old with urothelial cancer. CDR3 sequence reads: CASSPVDNGQQYF. In DNA form, the CDR3 reads TGTGCCAGCTCACCAGTCGACAACGGCCAGCAGTACTTC.